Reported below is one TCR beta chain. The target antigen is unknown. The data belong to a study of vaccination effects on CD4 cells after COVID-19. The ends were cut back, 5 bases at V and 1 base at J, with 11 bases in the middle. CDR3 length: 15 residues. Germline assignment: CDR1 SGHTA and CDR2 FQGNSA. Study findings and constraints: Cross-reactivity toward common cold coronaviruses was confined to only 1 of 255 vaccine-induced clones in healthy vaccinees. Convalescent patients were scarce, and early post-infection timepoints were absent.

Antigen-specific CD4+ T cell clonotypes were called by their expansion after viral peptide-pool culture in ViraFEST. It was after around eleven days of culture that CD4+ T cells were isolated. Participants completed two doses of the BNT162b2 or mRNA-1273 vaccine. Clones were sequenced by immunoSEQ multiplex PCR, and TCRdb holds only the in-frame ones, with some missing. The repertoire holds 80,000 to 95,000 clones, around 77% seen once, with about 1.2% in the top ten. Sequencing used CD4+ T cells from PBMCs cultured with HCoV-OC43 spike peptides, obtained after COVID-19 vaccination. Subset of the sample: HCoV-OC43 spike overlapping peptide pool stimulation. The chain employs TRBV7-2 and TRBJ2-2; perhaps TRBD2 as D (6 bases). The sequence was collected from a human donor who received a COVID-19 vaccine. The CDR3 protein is CASSPAGLNTGELFF. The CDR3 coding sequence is TGTGCCAGCAGCCCCGCGGGGCTGAACACCGGGGAGCTGTTTTTT.